A selection of T cell receptor beta chains follows, all from one sample in a study of shared clonotypes between healthy human individuals. Assay: immunoSEQ multiplex PCR; the TCRdb copy retains only in-frame clones and omits some. Counted here are approximately 2.3 million clones, more than 80% occurring once; the ten biggest clones make up 0.35% to 0.45%. The specimen was naive CD4+ T cells from PBMCs. The receptors derive from a young man in good health. Some clones in this sample may be carry-over from other donors' samples. Each CDR3 is given with its conserved first and last residue. D genes are given only for firm matches. Clone sizes are given selectively: once, few, many, or a class where the clone is expanded.

size: -; D: -; V: TRBV5-1; J: TRBJ2-1; CDR3: CASSRSDTYNEQFF; DNA: TGCGCCAGCAGCCGCAGTGATACCTACAATGAGCAGTTCTTC
size: -; D: -; V: TRBV9; J: TRBJ2-3; CDR3: CASRRAETSTDTQYF; DNA: TGTGCCAGCCGAAGGGCCGAGACTAGCACAGATACGCAGTATTTT
size: -; D: -; V: TRBV19; J: TRBJ1-2; CDR3: CASSIGPPDLYGYTF; DNA: TGTGCCAGTAGTATTGGTCCTCCTGACCTCTATGGCTACACCTTC
size: -; D: -; V: TRBV9; J: TRBJ2-2; CDR3: CASSGTAVDTGELFF; DNA: TGTGCCAGCAGCGGGACAGCCGTTGACACCGGGGAGCTGTTTTTT
size: -; D: -; V: TRBV30; J: TRBJ1-3; CDR3: CAWSVGRSGNTIYF; DNA: TGTGCCTGGAGTGTAGGCCGCTCTGGAAACACCATATATTTT
size: -; D: -; V: TRBV27; J: TRBJ2-5; CDR3: CASRTGTSKRTQYF; DNA: TGTGCCAGCAGGACCGGGACCTCAAAGAGGACCCAGTACTTC
size: -; D: -; V: TRBV15; J: TRBJ1-1; CDR3: CATSRDVKAEAFF; DNA: TGTGCCACCAGCAGAGATGTCAAGGCCGAAGCTTTCTTT
size: -; D: TRBD2; V: TRBV5-8; J: TRBJ2-2; CDR3: CASSLVRLAGWTGELFF; DNA: TGTGCCAGCAGCTTGGTCCGCCTAGCGGGATGGACCGGGGAGCTGTTTTTT
size: once; D: TRBD1; V: TRBV7-2; J: TRBJ1-2; CDR3: CASSQGQGANYGYTF; DNA: TGTGCCAGCAGCCAAGGACAGGGGGCGAACTATGGCTACACCTTC
size: -; D: TRBD2; V: TRBV11-2; J: TRBJ2-2; CDR3: CASSVMVSGSGELFF; DNA: TGTGCCAGCAGCGTTATGGTGAGCGGGAGCGGGGAGCTGTTTTTT
size: -; D: TRBD1; V: TRBV4-1; J: TRBJ1-2; CDR3: CASSPSGQVYGYTF; DNA: TGCGCCAGCAGCCCATCAGGACAGGTTTATGGCTACACCTTC
size: -; D: TRBD2; V: TRBV7-3; J: TRBJ2-5; CDR3: CASSGLAKETQYF; DNA: TGTGCCAGCAGCGGACTAGCAAAGGAGACCCAGTACTTC
size: once; D: -; V: TRBV4-2; J: TRBJ2-5; CDR3: CASSQQETQYF; DNA: TGTGCCAGCAGCCAACAAGAGACCCAGTACTTC
size: -; D: -; V: TRBV28; J: TRBJ1-2; CDR3: CASSLDYGYTF; DNA: TGTGCCAGCAGTTTGGACTATGGCTACACCTTC
size: -; D: -; V: TRBV14; J: TRBJ1-2; CDR3: CASSRRGGEGGYTF; DNA: TGTGCCAGCAGCCGGAGGGGGGGCGAAGGCGGCTACACCTTC
size: -; D: -; V: TRBV6-1; J: TRBJ1-2; CDR3: CASSVRQGIGGYTF; DNA: TGTGCCAGCAGTGTGAGGCAGGGAATAGGTGGCTACACCTTC
size: -; D: TRBD1; V: TRBV4-2; J: TRBJ2-1; CDR3: CASSQGQGNHEQFF; DNA: TGTGCCAGCAGCCAGGGACAGGGGAACCATGAGCAGTTCTTC
size: once; D: TRBD1; V: TRBV7-9; J: TRBJ2-5; CDR3: CASSQTGGKETQYF; DNA: TGTGCCAGCAGCCAGACAGGGGGCAAGGAGACCCAGTACTTC
size: -; D: -; V: TRBV5-1; J: TRBJ2-3; CDR3: CASSLEATSTDTQYF; DNA: TGCGCCAGCAGCTTGGAAGCGACTAGCACAGATACGCAGTATTTT
size: -; D: -; V: TRBV28; J: TRBJ1-2; CDR3: CASSLSYGRGYTF; DNA: TGTGCCAGCAGTTTGAGTTACGGGCGTGGCTACACCTTC
size: -; D: -; V: TRBV7-9; J: TRBJ1-6; CDR3: CASSLEGSPLHF; DNA: TGTGCCAGCAGTCTAGAGGGTTCACCCCTCCACTTT
size: -; D: -; V: TRBV10-3; J: TRBJ1-5; CDR3: CAISESPPRDKNGIINQPQHF; DNA: TGTGCCATCAGTGAGTCACCGCCTCGGGACAAGAACGGCATAATTAATCAGCCCCAGCATTTT
size: -; D: TRBD1; V: TRBV7-3; J: TRBJ2-2; CDR3: CASSQGQGNTGELFF; DNA: TGTGCCAGCAGCCAGGGACAGGGTAACACCGGGGAGCTGTTTTTT
size: -; D: -; V: TRBV11-3; J: TRBJ1-1; CDR3: CASSLGAGSTEAFF; DNA: TGTGCCAGCAGCTTAGGTGCGGGATCGACTGAAGCTTTCTTT
size: -; D: TRBD1; V: TRBV25-1; J: TRBJ2-5; CDR3: CASRNTGGWETQYF; DNA: TGTGCCAGCAGAAATACAGGGGGCTGGGAGACCCAGTACTTC
size: once; D: -; V: TRBV5-1; J: TRBJ1-1; CDR3: CASSLSVETGLNTEAFF; DNA: TGCGCCAGCAGCTTGTCGGTGGAGACAGGACTGAACACTGAAGCTTTCTTT
size: -; D: -; V: TRBV9; J: TRBJ2-2; CDR3: CASSVGPGELFF; DNA: TGTGCCAGCAGCGTTGGGCCCGGGGAGCTGTTTTTT
size: -; D: TRBD1; V: TRBV7-3; J: TRBJ2-2; CDR3: CASSFGQGRTGELFF; DNA: TGTGCCAGCAGCTTCGGACAGGGTCGAACCGGGGAGCTGTTTTTT
size: -; D: -; V: TRBV12-5; J: TRBJ2-1; CDR3: CASGLEPGLEQFF; DNA: TGTGCTAGTGGTTTGGAACCTGGACTAGAGCAGTTCTTC
size: -; D: -; V: TRBV28; J: TRBJ2-7; CDR3: CASSLVGHSYEQYF; DNA: TGTGCCAGCTCCTTAGTCGGCCACTCCTACGAGCAGTACTTC
size: -; D: -; V: TRBV4-1; J: TRBJ2-7; CDR3: CASSQRENYEQYF; DNA: TGCGCCAGCAGCCAAAGAGAGAACTACGAGCAGTACTTC
size: once; D: TRBD2; V: TRBV28; J: TRBJ2-5; CDR3: CASSPGLAGVRETQYF; DNA: TGTGCCAGCAGTCCCGGACTAGCGGGAGTAAGAGAGACCCAGTACTTC
size: -; D: -; V: TRBV5-1; J: TRBJ2-1; CDR3: CASRAGAARGEQFF; DNA: TGCGCCAGCAGAGCAGGGGCAGCGAGGGGTGAGCAGTTCTTC